This T cell receptor (beta chain) stems from a study of vaccination effects on CD4 cells after COVID-19. In the study overall: A few convalescent patients were sampled early and late after vaccination. Post-vaccine specimens arrived a median 72 days past the second dose. General study findings and limits: Relatively few convalescent patients took part in the study, which had no early post-infection timepoints.

As to this clone: What it recognizes is unknown.

There are 13 residues in the CDR3. Trimming removed 5 bases from V and 8 bases from J; junction bases left unmatched: 8. Germline assignment: CDR1 SGHTA and CDR2 FQGNSA. Antigen-specific CD4+ T cell clonotypes were called by their expansion after viral peptide-pool culture in ViraFEST. Once cultured for roughly nine days, the cells underwent separation to obtain CD4+ T cells. According to PCR results, the person was infected with SARS-CoV-2 between March and December 2020. As their vaccination, participants received two doses of either BNT162b2 or mRNA-1273. Assay used: immunoSEQ multiplex PCR; TCRdb lists only in-frame clones, some missing. The sample comprises about 13,000 clones, around 73% of which are singletons, and approximately 33% rests with the top ten.

This clonotype was sampled from a human donor who had a prior SARS-CoV-2 infection. The chain links TRBV7-2 to TRBJ1-2; TRBD1 aligns across 7 bases. The sample was CD4+ T cells from PBMCs cultured with HCoV-NL63 spike peptides, taken after COVID-19 vaccination. The CDR3 protein is CASSIGQDLGYTF. Here the CDR3 DNA reads TGTGCCAGCAGCATAGGACAGGACCTCGGCTACACCTTC. The full variable domain, rest sourced from reference TRBV7-2 and TRBJ1-2, is GAGVSQSPSNKVTEKGKDVELRCDPISGHTALYWYRQSLGQGLEFLIYFQGNSAPDKSGLPSDRFSAERTGGSVSTLTIQRTQQEDSAVYLCASSIGQDLGYTFGSGTRLTVV.